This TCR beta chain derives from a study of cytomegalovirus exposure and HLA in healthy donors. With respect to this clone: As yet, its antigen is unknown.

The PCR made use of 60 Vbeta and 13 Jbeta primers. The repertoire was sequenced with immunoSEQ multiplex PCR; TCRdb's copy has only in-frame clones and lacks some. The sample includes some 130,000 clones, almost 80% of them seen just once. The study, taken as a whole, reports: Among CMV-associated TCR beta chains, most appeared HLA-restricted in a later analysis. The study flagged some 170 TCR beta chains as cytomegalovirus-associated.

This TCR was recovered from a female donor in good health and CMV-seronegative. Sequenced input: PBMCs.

Written as DNA, the CDR3 is TGCAGCGTAGACGCAGGGGGCACGGGTCAGCCCCAGCATTTT. Translating gives CSVDAGGTGQPQHF. J is TRBJ1-5 and V is TRBV29-1; 8 nucleotides agree with TRBD1. V shed 6 bases and J 6 bases; nucleotides not matched to a gene: 10. Germline V CDR1 and CDR2: SQVTM, ANQGSEA. This CDR3 comprises 14 residues.